The 22 T cell receptor beta chains below were found in one sample sequenced in a study of tumor-infiltrating lymphocytes in primary liver carcinoma. TCR beta cDNA was reverse-transcribed from 450 to 500 ng of total RNA. The reaction used a constant-region primer and ProtoScript II reverse transcriptase. A slightly modified ARM-PCR protocol with three nested multiplex PCR rounds produced these TCR beta libraries. Researchers ran the first two PCR rounds for roughly 10 cycles each with TRBV1-TRBV30 forward primers and a C-beta reverse primer. TCRdb re-called the multiplex PCR reads with MiXCR, one entry per CDR3 protein. The data contain 310,000 or so distinct CDR3 sequences, roughly two thirds of them seen just once; the ten biggest clones take up about 6%. Both blood RNA, taken from unsorted whole blood, and germline DNA were extracted. Source material: peripheral blood. The receptors were sampled from a man in his forties or fifties with primary liver carcinoma and hepatitis B virus infection.

This clonotype occurred a few times. The V and J genes are TRBV5-1 and TRBJ2-5; D not certain. The CDR3 contains 15 residues. V was trimmed by 0 bases and J by 3 bases, leaving 12 bases between them. In germline, CDR1 is SGHRS, CDR2 YFSETQ. DNA for the CDR3: TGCGCCAGCAGCTTGGTTCAGGCCCCGGAAGAGACCCAGTACTTC. This sequence encodes CASSLVQAPEETQYF.

A word on this clonotype: The junction departs from germline at one end; a sequencing error may be responsible. This chain links TRBV11-2 with TRBJ2-2; D gene ambiguous. Germline V CDR1 and CDR2: SGHAT, FQNNGV. The CDR3 sequence is 13 residues long. The CDR3 sequence is CASGLMNTVELFF. The DNA of the CDR3 is TGTGCCAGCGGCTTGATGAACACCGTGGAGCTGTTTTTT.

Regarding this clonotype: Just one base apart from a much larger clone, this may be a read error. This rearrangement joins TRBV5-5 to TRBJ2-6, with 10 bases lining up with TRBD1. This CDR3 is built from 18 residues. Germline V gene sequence: CDR1 SGHKS, CDR2 YYEKEE (reference sequence). In nucleotides, the CDR3 is TGTGTCAGCAGCTTCCCGGGACAGGGGATCCCTGGGGCCAACGTCCTGACTTTC. Amino acids: CVSSFPGQGIPGANVLTF.

Only one count was recorded for this clonotype. The junction does not match germline at one end; this may be a read error. This chain uses TRBV11-2 with TRBJ2-1; 7 bases align to TRBD2. The CDR3 has 16 amino acids. The germline V gene has CDR1 SGHAT and CDR2 FQNNGV. CDR3 coding DNA: TGTGCCAGCAACCCAAGACTAGCAGGATCGGGCAATGAGCAGCTCTTC. It yields the protein CASNPRLAGSGNEQLF.

Turning to this clonotype: An end of the junction does not agree with germline; a read error may underlie this. The V call is TRBV11-2, the J call TRBJ2-3; D possibly matches TRBD1 or TRBD2 (5 bases each). This CDR3 comprises 16 residues. Germline V CDR1 and CDR2: SGHAT, FQNNGV. This chain's CDR3 is CASGLDQGRPSGTQYF. In DNA form, the CDR3 reads TGTGCCAGCGGCTTAGATCAGGGTCGACCAAGCGGTACGCAGTATTTT.

A word on this clonotype: One end of the junction fails to match germline, which may point to a read error. The gene calls are TRBV6-6 and TRBJ2-7, with unresolved D. The CDR3 runs 15 residues. Germline CDR1 is MNHNY and CDR2 is SVGAGI (reference sequence). In DNA, the CDR3 is TGTGCCAGCAGTTACGTTATGGCGGAGTCCTGCGAGCAGTACTTC. As protein: CASSYVMAESCEQYF.

For this clonotype: The germline gene is not matched at one end of the junction; a read error may be the cause. The gene calls are TRBV11-2 and TRBJ2-7; the D call may be TRBD1 or TRBD2 (5 bases each). The CDR3 has 15 residues. Germline V gene lookup returns CDR1 SGHAT and CDR2 FQNNGV. CDR3 in amino acids: CAGSRTGRIGYEQYF. The DNA of the CDR3 is TGTGCCGGCAGTCGTACGGGACGGATAGGTTACGAGCAGTACTTC. The variable domain in full, completed from reference TRBV11-2 and TRBJ2-7, reads EAGVAQSPRYKIIEKRQSVAFWCNPISGHATLYWYQQILGQGPKLLIQFQNNGVVDDSQLPKDRFSAERLKGVDSTLKIQPAKLEDSAVYLCAGSRTGRIGYEQYFGPGTRLTVT.

Details on this clonotype: It is likely a read error, because the conserved phenylalanine at the end of the CDR3 is missing. The DNA is omitted, as the CDR3 cannot be located on it reliably, and the CDR3 follows TCRdb's listing. The genes are TRBV11-2 and TRBJ2-7; TRBD1, as called in the table, went unchecked against the DNA. Counting both end residues, the CDR3 totals 14 amino acids. Germline CDR1 and CDR2: SGHAT and FQNNGV. This chain's CDR3 is CASSPTGIRHEQHS.

This clonotype was counted many times. The germline gene is not matched at one end of the junction; a read error may be the cause. For the CDR3, the DNA is TGTGCCAGCAGTTTAGAGGGGGGTAGACAGGGGCACGGCAAGATCTTT. Encoded protein: CASSLEGGRQGHGKIF. This chain uses TRBV12-3 or TRBV12-4 with TRBJ1-1; 8 bases line up with TRBD1. The CDR3 totals 16 residues.

This clonotype turned up a few times. This chain joins TRBV30 and TRBJ1-6; TRBD1 agrees at 8 bases. The trim removed 1 base at V and 9 bases at J, leaving 2 bases unmatched. CDR1 is GTSNPN, CDR2 SVGIG, per germline (reference sequence). CDR3 length: 13 amino acids. This CDR3 reads CAWSGTGTSPLHF. CDR3 nucleotide sequence: TGTGCCTGGAGTGGGACAGGGACTTCACCCCTCCACTTT.

To note about this clonotype: A much larger clone is a single base away; this may be a read error. The V gene is TRBV6-1, the J gene TRBJ2-5; 10 bases agree with TRBD1. The CDR3 is 13 residues long. CDR1 MNHNS and CDR2 SASEGT come from the germline V gene. V was clipped by 10 bases and J by 4 bases; unmatched bases: 6. CDR3 nucleotides: TGTGCCAACAGACAGGGGGCCCCAGAGACCCAGTACTTC. Protein product: CANRQGAPETQYF.

With respect to this clonotype: Its ends do not fully match the called genes, so a read error is possible. This rearrangement joins TRBV11-2 to TRBJ2-7; 7 bases fit TRBD2. Germline loops: CDR1 SGHAT, CDR2 FQNNGV. CDR3 length: 16 amino acids. DNA of the CDR3: TGTGCCAGCAGCGTGCTAGCGGATTTAAACGCCTACGAGCATTACTTC. Amino acids: CASSVLADLNAYEHYF.

V usage is TRBV11-2 and J usage is TRBJ2-7, with D perhaps TRBD1 (5 bases). This CDR3 region has 15 residues. CDR1 and CDR2 from the germline V gene are SGHAT and FQNNGV. V lost 0 bases to trimming and J lost 7 bases, with 16 bases between them. The CDR3 DNA reads TGTGCCAGCAGCTTAGACAAGGGGCACCAATATGAGCAGTACTTC. Amino acids: CASSLDKGHQYEQYF.

This clonotype was picked up many times. The V and J genes are TRBV10-3 and TRBJ2-1, with 8 bases matching TRBD2. Losses at the gene ends were 9 bases for V and 0 bases for J; bases not matched to a gene: 13. Germline assignment: CDR1 ENHRY and CDR2 SYGVKD. The CDR3 length is 17 residues. The CDR3 reads CAIAGVEEGSSYNEQFF. CDR3 in DNA: TGTGCCATAGCGGGAGTGGAAGAGGGCAGCTCCTACAATGAGCAGTTCTTC.

The J gene is TRBJ1-5, the V gene TRBV24-1; D is ambiguous. The CDR3 consists of 14 residues. Germline assignment: CDR1 KGHDR and CDR2 SFDVKD. Trimming stripped 5 bases from V and 4 bases from J, with 11 bases between. CDR3 nucleotides: TGTGCCACCAGTGGGCCGGACCGTAATCAGCCCCAGCATTTT. Amino acid sequence: CATSGPDRNQPQHF.

About this clonotype: A clone one base away is much larger, so this may be a read error. CDR3 loop: CASNLEQVDTEAFF. The CDR3 nucleotides are TGTGCCAGCAACCTGGAACAGGTCGACACTGAAGCTTTCTTT. This chain links TRBV12-3 or TRBV12-4 with TRBJ1-1; possible D gene TRBD1, 5 bases. CDR3 size: 14 residues. V lost 7 bases, J lost 3 bases, and 15 bases lay in between.

As regards this clonotype: This may arise from a read error, as a much more abundant clone is one base away. V gene TRBV29-1 combines with J gene TRBJ1-1, with D perhaps matching TRBD1 (6 bases). V dropped 4 bases and J dropped 0 bases, with 12 bases sitting between them. There are 14 residues in the CDR3. Germline V gene data show CDR1 as SQVTM and CDR2 as ANQGSEA. The CDR3 nucleotides read TGCAGCGTTGGAACAGGGAAAATGAACACTGAAGCTTTCTTT. Its protein product is CSVGTGKMNTEAFF.

Regarding this clonotype: Given a much more abundant clone one base away, this may be a read error. This rearrangement joins TRBV29-1 to TRBJ2-1; TRBD2 matches 8 bases. CDR3 length equals 13 residues. CDR1 and CDR2 (germline): SQVTM, ANQGSEA. Trimming took 8 bases from V and 6 from J; bases not matched to a gene: 9. CDR3 region: CSLNFGTSNEQFF. DNA for the CDR3: TGCAGCCTTAATTTCGGGACTAGCAATGAGCAGTTCTTC.

The chain recombines TRBV11-2 with TRBJ2-7; tentatively, D is TRBD2 (5 bases). The CDR3 consists of 15 residues. V dropped 5 bases and J dropped 0 bases, with 14 bases sitting between them. Germline V CDR1 and CDR2: SGHAT, FQNNGV. The CDR3 region has the DNA TGTGCCAGCAGCCCACTAGTGATTAGCTCCTACGAGCAGTACTTC. As protein: CASSPLVISSYEQYF. The full variable domain, completed using reference TRBV11-2 and TRBJ2-7, is EAGVAQSPRYKIIEKRQSVAFWCNPISGHATLYWYQQILGQGPKLLIQFQNNGVVDDSQLPKDRFSAERLKGVDSTLKIQPAKLEDSAVYLCASSPLVISSYEQYFGPGTRLTVT.

V and J are TRBV20-1 and TRBJ2-4; 8 bases match TRBD2. Germline V lookup: CDR1 DFQATT, CDR2 SNEGSKA (reference sequence). The CDR3 is 16 amino acids. V lost 3 bases, J lost 0 bases, and 7 bases stayed unmatched. In DNA form, the CDR3 reads TGCAGTGCTAGGGCACTAGCGGATCTAGCCAAAAACATTCAGTACTTC. Its protein product is CSARALADLAKNIQYF.

As regards this clonotype: One end of the junction fails to match germline, which may point to a read error. The chain couples TRBV11-2 to TRBJ2-5; D unresolved. The germline V gene encodes CDR1 SGHAT and CDR2 FQNNGV. This CDR3 has 14 residues. The DNA of the CDR3 is TGTGCCAGCAGCCCTTCACTGGTTGGAGAGACCCAGAACTTC. Translated: CASSPSLVGETQNF.

To note about this clonotype: A much larger clone differs from this one at a single base, so this may be a read error. J is TRBJ2-5 and V is TRBV4-1; the match to TRBD2 covers 8 bases. This CDR3 has 14 amino acids. Looked up from germline, CDR1 is MGHRA and CDR2 is YSYEKL. V was clipped by 2 bases and J by 9 bases; unmatched bases: 8. The DNA for the CDR3 is TGCGCCAGCAGCCAAAGGGTTAGCGGGACTCCCCAGTACTTC. Residues: CASSQRVSGTPQYF.